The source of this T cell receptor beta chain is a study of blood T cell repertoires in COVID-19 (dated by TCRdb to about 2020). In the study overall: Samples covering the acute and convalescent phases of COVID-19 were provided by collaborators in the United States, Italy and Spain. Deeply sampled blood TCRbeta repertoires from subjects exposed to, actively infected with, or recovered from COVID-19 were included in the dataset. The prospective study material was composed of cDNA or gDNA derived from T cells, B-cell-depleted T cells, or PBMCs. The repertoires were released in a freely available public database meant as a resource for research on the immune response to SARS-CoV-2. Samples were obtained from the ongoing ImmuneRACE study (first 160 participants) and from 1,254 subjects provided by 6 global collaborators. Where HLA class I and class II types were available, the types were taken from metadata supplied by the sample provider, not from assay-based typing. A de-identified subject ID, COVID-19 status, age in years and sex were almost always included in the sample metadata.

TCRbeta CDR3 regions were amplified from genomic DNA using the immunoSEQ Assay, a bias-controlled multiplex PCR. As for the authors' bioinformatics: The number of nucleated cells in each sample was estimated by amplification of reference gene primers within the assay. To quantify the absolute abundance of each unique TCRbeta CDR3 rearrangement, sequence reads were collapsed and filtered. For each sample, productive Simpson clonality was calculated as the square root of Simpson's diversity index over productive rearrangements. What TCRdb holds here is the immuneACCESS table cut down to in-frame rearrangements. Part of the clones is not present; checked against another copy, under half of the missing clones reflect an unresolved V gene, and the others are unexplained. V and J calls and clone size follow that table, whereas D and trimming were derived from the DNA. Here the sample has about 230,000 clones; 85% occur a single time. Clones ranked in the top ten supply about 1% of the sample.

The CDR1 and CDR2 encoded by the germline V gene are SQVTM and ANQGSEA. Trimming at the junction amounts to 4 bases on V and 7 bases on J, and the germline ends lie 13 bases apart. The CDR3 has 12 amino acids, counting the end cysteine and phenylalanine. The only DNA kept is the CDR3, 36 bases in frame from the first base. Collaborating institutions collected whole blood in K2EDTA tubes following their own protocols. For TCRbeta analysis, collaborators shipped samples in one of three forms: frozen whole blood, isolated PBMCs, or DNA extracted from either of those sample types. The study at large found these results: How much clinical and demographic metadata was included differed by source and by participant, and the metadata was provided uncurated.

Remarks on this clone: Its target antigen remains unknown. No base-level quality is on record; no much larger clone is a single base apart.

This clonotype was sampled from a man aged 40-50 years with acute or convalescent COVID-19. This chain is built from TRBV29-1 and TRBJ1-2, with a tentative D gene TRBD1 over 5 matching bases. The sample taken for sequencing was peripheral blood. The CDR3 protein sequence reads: CSVVLGRGGYTF. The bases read TGCAGCGTTGTTCTGGGGCGCGGTGGCTACACCTTC.